This T cell receptor beta chain was documented in a study of cytomegalovirus exposure and HLA in healthy donors. Study-wide findings and caveats: DRB1 showed the most TCR associations and HLA-C the fewest in a later analysis, as rates varied by HLA locus. Association of a missense DCLRE1C variant with TCR beta V- and J-gene trimming was reported in a later analysis. Some V segments (TRBV6-2 and TRBV6-3 among them) were excluded as indistinguishable.

Primers: 60 Vbeta forward and 13 Jbeta reverse. Data came from immunoSEQ multiplex PCR; TCRdb stores just in-frame clones and leaves some out. Of around 180,000 clones listed, about 78% are singletons. CDR1 and CDR2 from the germline V gene are MNHNS and SASEGT. This CDR3 is built from 14 residues. Trimming left V 8 bases short and J 1 base short, with 14 bases between. With regard to this clone: The antigen remains undetermined.

The V and J genes are TRBV6-1 and TRBJ1-1; the D is unclear. The clonotype originates from a man between 60 and 70 years old in good health and CMV-seronegative. The sequenced sample was PBMCs. The CDR3 loop reads CASRVHGENTEAFF. CDR3 nucleotide sequence: TGTGCCAGCCGCGTGCATGGAGAGAACACTGAAGCTTTCTTT.